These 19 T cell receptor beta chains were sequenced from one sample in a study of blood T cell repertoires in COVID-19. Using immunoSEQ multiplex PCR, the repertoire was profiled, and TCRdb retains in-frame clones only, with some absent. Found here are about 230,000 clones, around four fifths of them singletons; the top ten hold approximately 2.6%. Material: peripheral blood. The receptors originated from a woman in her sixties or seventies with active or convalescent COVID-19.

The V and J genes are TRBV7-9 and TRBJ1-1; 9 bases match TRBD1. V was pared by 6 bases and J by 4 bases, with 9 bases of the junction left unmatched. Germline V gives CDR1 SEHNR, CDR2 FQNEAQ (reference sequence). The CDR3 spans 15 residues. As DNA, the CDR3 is TGTGCCAGCAGTTTATGGGACAGGGTAGGCACTGAAGCTTTCTTT. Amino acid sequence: CASSLWDRVGTEAFF.

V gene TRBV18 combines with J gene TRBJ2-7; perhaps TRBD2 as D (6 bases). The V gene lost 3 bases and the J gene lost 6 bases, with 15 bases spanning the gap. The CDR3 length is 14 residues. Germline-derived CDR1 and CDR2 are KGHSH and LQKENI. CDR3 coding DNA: TGTGCCAGCTCACCTCTTGGAGGGAGAGGCGAGCAGTACTTC. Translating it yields CASSPLGGRGEQYF. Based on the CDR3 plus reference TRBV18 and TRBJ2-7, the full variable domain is NAGVMQNPRHLVRRRGQEARLRCSPMKGHSHVYWYRQLPEEGLKFMVYLQKENIIDESGMPKERFSAEFPKEGPSILRIQQVVRGDSAAYFCASSPLGGRGEQYFGPGTRLTVT.

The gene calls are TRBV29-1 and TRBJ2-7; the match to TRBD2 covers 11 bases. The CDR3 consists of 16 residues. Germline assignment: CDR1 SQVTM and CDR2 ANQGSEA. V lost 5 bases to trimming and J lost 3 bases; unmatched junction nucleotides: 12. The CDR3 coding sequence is TGCAGCGTTCGTCCTTCCCTAGCGGGAGGAGTCTACGAGCAGTACTTC. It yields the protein CSVRPSLAGGVYEQYF.

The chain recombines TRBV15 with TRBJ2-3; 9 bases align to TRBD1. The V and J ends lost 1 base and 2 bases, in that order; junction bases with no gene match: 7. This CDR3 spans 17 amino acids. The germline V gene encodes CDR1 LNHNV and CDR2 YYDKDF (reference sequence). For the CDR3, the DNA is TGTGCCACCAGCAGAGGCCGGGGACAGGGCGCCACAGATACGCAGTATTTT. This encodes CATSRGRGQGATDTQYF.

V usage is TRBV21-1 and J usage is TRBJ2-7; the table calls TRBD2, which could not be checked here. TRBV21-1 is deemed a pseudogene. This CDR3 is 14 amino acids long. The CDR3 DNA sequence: TGTGCCAGGACCCTCGTGTCGGGAGCCTGCGAGCAGTACTTC. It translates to CARTLVSGACEQYF.

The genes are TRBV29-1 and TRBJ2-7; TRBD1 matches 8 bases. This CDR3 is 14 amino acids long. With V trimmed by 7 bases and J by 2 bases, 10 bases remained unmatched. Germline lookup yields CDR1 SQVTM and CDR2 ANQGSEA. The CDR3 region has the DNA TGCAGCGCCCTCCTACAGGGGGTTGCCTACGAGCAGTACTTC. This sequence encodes CSALLQGVAYEQYF.

DNA for the CDR3: TGTGCCAGCTCACCGCCCCTCGGGGGCTCCTACAATGAGCAGTTCTTC. It codes for CASSPPLGGSYNEQFF. The J gene is TRBJ2-1, the V gene TRBV18; D perhaps matches TRBD2 (6 bases). The CDR3 length is 16 residues. Looked up from germline, CDR1 is KGHSH and CDR2 is LQKENI. Trimming pared 3 bases from V and 0 bases from J, leaving 12 bases between.

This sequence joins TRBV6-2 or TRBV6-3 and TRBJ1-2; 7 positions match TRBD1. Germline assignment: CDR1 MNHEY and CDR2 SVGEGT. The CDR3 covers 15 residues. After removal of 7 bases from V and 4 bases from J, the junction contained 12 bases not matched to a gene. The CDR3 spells CASTPKTGLVYGYTF. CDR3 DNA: TGTGCCAGCACCCCAAAGACAGGGTTGGTCTATGGCTACACCTTC.

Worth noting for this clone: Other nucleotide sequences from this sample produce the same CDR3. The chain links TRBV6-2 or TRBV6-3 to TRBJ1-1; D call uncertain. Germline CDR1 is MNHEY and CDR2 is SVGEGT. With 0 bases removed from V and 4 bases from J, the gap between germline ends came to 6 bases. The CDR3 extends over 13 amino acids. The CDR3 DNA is TGTGCCAGCAGTTACTCCCGGGTCACTGAAGCTTTCTTT. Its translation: CASSYSRVTEAFF.

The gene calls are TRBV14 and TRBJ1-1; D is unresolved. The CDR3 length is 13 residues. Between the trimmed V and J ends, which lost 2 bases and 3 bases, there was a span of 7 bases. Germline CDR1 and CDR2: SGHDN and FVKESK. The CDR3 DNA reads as TGTGCCAGCAGCCAAACCTACCACACTGAAGCTTTCTTT. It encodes CASSQTYHTEAFF.

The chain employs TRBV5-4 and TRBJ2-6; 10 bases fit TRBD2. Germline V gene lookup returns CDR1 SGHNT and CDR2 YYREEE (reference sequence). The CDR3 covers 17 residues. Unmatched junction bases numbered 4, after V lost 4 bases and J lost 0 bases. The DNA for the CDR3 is TGTGCCAGCAGCCCGAGCGGGGGGGGCTCTGGGGCCAACGTCCTGACTTTC. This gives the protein CASSPSGGGSGANVLTF.

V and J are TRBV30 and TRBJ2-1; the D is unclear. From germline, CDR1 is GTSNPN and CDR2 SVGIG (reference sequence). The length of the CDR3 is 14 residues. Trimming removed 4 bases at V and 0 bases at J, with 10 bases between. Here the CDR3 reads CAWMVLSSYNEQFF. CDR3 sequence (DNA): TGTGCCTGGATGGTGCTCAGCTCCTACAATGAGCAGTTCTTC.

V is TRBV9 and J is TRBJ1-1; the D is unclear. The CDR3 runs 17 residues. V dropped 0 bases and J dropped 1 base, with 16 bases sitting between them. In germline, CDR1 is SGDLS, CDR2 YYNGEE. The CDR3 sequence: CASSVAPPGRPNTEAFF. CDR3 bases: TGTGCCAGCAGCGTAGCCCCGCCGGGGAGGCCGAACACTGAAGCTTTCTTT. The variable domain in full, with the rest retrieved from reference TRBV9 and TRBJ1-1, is DSGVTQTPKHLITATGQRVTLRCSPRSGDLSVYWYQQSLDQGLQFLIQYYNGEERAKGNILERFSAQQFPDLHSELNLSSLELGDSALYFCASSVAPPGRPNTEAFFGQGTRLTVV.

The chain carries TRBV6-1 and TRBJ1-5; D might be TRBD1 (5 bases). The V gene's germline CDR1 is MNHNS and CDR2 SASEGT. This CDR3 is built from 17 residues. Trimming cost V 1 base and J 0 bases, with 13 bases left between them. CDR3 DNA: TGTGCCAGCAGTGAAGGTTCCAGGGTCTATAGCAATCAGCCCCAGCATTTT. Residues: CASSEGSRVYSNQPQHF.

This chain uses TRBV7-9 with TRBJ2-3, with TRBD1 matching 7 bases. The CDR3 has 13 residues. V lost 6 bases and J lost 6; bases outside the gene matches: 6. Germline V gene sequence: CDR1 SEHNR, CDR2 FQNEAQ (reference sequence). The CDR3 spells CASRTTGVDTQYF. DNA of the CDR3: TGTGCCAGCAGAACTACAGGGGTCGATACGCAGTATTTT.

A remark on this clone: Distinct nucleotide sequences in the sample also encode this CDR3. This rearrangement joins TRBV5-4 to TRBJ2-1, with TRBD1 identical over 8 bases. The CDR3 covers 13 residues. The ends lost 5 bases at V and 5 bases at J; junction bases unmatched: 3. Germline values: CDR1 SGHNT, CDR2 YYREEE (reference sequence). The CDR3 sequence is CASSRDRHNEQFF. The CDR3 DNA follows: TGTGCCAGCAGTCGGGACAGGCACAATGAGCAGTTCTTC.

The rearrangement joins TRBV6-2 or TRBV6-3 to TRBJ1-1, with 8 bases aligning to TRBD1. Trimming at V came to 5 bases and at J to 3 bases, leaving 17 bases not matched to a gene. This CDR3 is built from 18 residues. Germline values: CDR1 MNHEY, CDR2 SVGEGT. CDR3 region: CASSTPGGQGRTDTEAFF. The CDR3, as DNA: TGTGCCAGCAGTACCCCAGGGGGCCAGGGACGAACGGACACTGAAGCTTTCTTT.

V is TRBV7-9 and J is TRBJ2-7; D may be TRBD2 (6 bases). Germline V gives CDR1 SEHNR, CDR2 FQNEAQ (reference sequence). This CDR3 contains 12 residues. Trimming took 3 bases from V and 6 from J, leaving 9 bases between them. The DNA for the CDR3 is TGTGCCAGCAGCTTGGAGGGAATCGAGCAGTACTTC. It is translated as CASSLEGIEQYF.

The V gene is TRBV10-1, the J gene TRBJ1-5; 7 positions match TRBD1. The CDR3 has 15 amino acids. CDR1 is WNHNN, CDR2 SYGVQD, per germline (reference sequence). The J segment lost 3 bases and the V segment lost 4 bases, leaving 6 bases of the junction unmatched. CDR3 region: CASSVGTDFNQPQHF. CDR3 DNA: TGCGCCAGCAGTGTCGGGACAGATTTCAATCAGCCCCAGCATTTT.